This TCR beta chain was documented in a study of OX40 agonist ivuxolimab in advanced cancers. Study background: Allowance was made for prior anti-PD-1, anti-PD-L1 or anti-CTLA-4 therapy, and roughly 40% had some. Partial responses occurred in Three dose-escalation patients, one with hepatocellular carcinoma and two with cutaneous melanoma.

The germline gives CDR1 MNHNS, CDR2 SASEGT. The V end was cut by 6 bases, the J end by 6 bases, with 11 bases between. This CDR3 spans 12 amino acids. A word on this clone: The antigen remains unidentified.

Measured with immunoSEQ multiplex PCR; TCRdb has only the in-frame clones, and not every one. Of about 26,000 clones listed, roughly 80% were seen once; the top ten hold around 12%. Notes on the study in general: Nonresponders included some who also had low normalized T-cell clonal expansion.

The chain carries TRBV6-1 and TRBJ2-5; D is possibly TRBD1 (5 bases). The material sequenced was CD4+ or CD8+ T cells sorted from blood, taken in a trial of the OX40 agonist ivuxolimab. The sequence came from an adult with an advanced solid tumor such as melanoma, head and neck, liver or kidney cancer. This CDR3 is CASRGAIKTQYF. In DNA, the CDR3 is TGTGCCAGCAGAGGGGCTATCAAGACCCAGTACTTC.